The source of this TCR beta chain is a study of identical twins. One entry per CDR3 protein, called by TCRdb with MiXCR from the 5' RACE reads. The profile shows hundreds of thousands of distinct CDR3 sequences, approximately 8.3% of them singletons. This clonotype was seen at least ten times. The CDR3 has 17 amino acids. Germline V gene sequence: CDR1 DFQATT, CDR2 SNEGSKA (reference sequence). Trimming took 1 base from V and 6 from J; bases not matched to a gene: 11. This same sample was also part of a study on yellow fever vaccine responses in identical twins.

What was sequenced was memory (CD45RO+) T cells sorted from blood. This rearrangement joins TRBV20-1 to TRBJ2-1; 11 nucleotides match TRBD2. The source is a woman aged 18-35 years in good health. The CDR3 region has the DNA TGCAGTGCTAGAGTAGGGGACGGGACTAGCGGCTTCAATGAGCAGTTCTTC. Its protein product is CSARVGDGTSGFNEQFF.